This entry is about one T cell receptor beta chain. Clones were sequenced by immunoSEQ multiplex PCR, and TCRdb holds only the in-frame ones, with some missing. The table shows tens of thousands of clones, with 80% to 90% occurring only once. The data derive from a study of PD-1 blockade in classical Hodgkin lymphoma. Patients all relapsed after autologous stem cell transplantation, and there was variation in brentuximab vedotin exposure. Germline lookup yields CDR1 LNHNV and CDR2 YYDKDF (reference sequence). This CDR3 region has 14 residues. The ends were cut back, 7 bases at V and 2 bases at J, with 11 bases in the middle.

The sequences come from peripheral blood mononuclear cells (PBMCs), collected at baseline. The V and J genes are TRBV15 and TRBJ2-2, with D unclear. The clonotype was recovered from a human donor with classical Hodgkin lymphoma. The CDR3 here is CATNDRYNTGELFF. The CDR3 DNA is TGTGCCACCAACGACCGATACAACACCGGGGAGCTGTTTTTT.